These 10 T cell receptor beta chains came from one sample sequenced in a study of persistence of HIV-infected CD4 T cells. The immunoSEQ assay was version 4, run in survey mode. The protocol was immunoSEQ multiplex PCR, while the TCRdb copy is restricted to in-frame clones and leaves out a portion. The data contain roughly 34,000 clones, 82% of them seen just once; the ten biggest clones take up 5% to 7.5%. Stimulation used around 10 ug/mL lysate from CMV-infected fibroblasts. Sorted nonresponding memory CD4+ T cells were CD40L-negative, CD69-negative, CD45RO-high. Antigen specificity for these receptors is unknown. The specimen comprised CD4+ T cells sorted from PBMCs after roughly 18-hour stimulation, sampled from a patient who received antiretroviral therapy. The receptors come from an adult woman with HIV who was CMV-seropositive.

This sequence joins TRBV19 and TRBJ2-7, with TRBD1 as a possible D gene (5 bases). Germline V gene lookup returns CDR1 LNHDA and CDR2 SQIVND (reference sequence). Trimming stripped 2 bases from V and 0 bases from J, with 14 bases between. The CDR3 extends over 16 amino acids. CDR3 amino acids: CASSILAGRNSYEQYF. Here the CDR3 DNA reads TGTGCCAGTAGTATACTTGCAGGGCGAAACTCCTACGAGCAGTACTTC.

This sequence joins TRBV27 and TRBJ2-4; the match to TRBD2 covers 11 bases. The CDR3 runs 16 residues. V lost 8 bases to trimming and J lost 0 bases; unmatched junction nucleotides: 6. Germline V lookup: CDR1 MNHEY, CDR2 SMNVEV (reference sequence). CDR3 region: CASGQLAGVAKNIQYF. The CDR3 region has the DNA TGTGCCAGCGGCCAACTAGCGGGAGTAGCCAAAAACATTCAGTACTTC.

The chain uses TRBV3-1 (or the pseudogene TRBV3-2) and TRBJ2-7; no reliable D call. Germline-derived CDR1 and CDR2 are LGHDT and YNNKEL (reference sequence). Trimming stripped 2 bases from V and 2 bases from J, with 4 bases between. The CDR3 contains 12 residues. The CDR3 DNA follows: TGTGCCAGCAGCCAACCCCCCTACGAGCAGTACTTC. It codes for CASSQPPYEQYF.

The genes are TRBV6-5 and TRBJ2-1; possibly TRBD1 or TRBD2 for D (5 bases each). The CDR3 has 14 amino acids. In germline, CDR1 is MNHEY, CDR2 SVGAGI. Trimming took off 6 bases at V and 4 bases at J, with 13 bases between the two ends. CDR3 coding DNA: TGTGCCAGCAGCCGGGCCGGGACGTACAATGAGCAGTTCTTC. It encodes CASSRAGTYNEQFF.

The chain links TRBV24-1 to TRBJ1-1; D remains unclear. Germline V CDR1 and CDR2: KGHDR, SFDVKD. Deletions cut 4 bases from V and 8 bases from J, with 16 bases between. The CDR3 loop spans 14 amino acids. CDR3 loop: CATSEIQSSWEAFF. The CDR3 DNA sequence: TGTGCCACCAGTGAAATTCAGAGCTCTTGGGAAGCTTTCTTT.

The rearrangement links TRBV9 to TRBJ1-5, with 8 positions matching TRBD1. This CDR3 comprises 15 residues. The V segment lost 2 bases and the J segment 6 bases; nucleotides outside the gene matches: 7. From germline, CDR1 is SGDLS and CDR2 YYNGEE. CDR3 in DNA: TGTGCCAGCAGCGTTGAGGACAGGGAGGGTCAGCCCCAGCATTTT. This encodes CASSVEDREGQPQHF.

V usage is TRBV20-1 and J usage is TRBJ1-2; D possibly corresponds to TRBD1 (6 bases). The CDR3 has 18 amino acids. Trimming stripped 3 bases from V and 7 bases from J, with 30 bases between. Looked up from germline, CDR1 is DFQATT and CDR2 is SNEGSKA (reference sequence). CDR3 sequence reads: CSASILGGLDSRLSGYTF. The DNA for the CDR3 is TGCAGTGCTAGTATTTTGGGAGGTTTGGACAGTCGCTTGTCTGGCTACACCTTC.

CDR3 residues: CASSPQGIMNTEAFF. The CDR3 DNA sequence: TGTGCCAGCAGCCCACAGGGGATTATGAACACTGAAGCTTTCTTT. The chain recombines TRBV7-2 with TRBJ1-1; 7 positions match TRBD1. V lost 5 bases to trimming and J lost 0 bases; unmatched junction nucleotides: 6. The CDR3 consists of 15 residues. CDR1 and CDR2 from the germline V gene are SGHTA and FQGNSA.

V usage is TRBV18 and J usage is TRBJ1-4; no reliable D call. With 3 bases removed from V and 4 bases from J, the gap between germline ends came to 6 bases. CDR3 length: 13 amino acids. Germline assignment: CDR1 KGHSH and CDR2 LQKENI. This CDR3 reads CASSPSLNEKLFF. DNA for the CDR3: TGTGCCAGCTCACCCAGCCTTAATGAAAAACTGTTTTTT.

About this clone: A read error may produce the germline difference seen at one junction end. The chain couples TRBV7-3 to TRBJ1-2, with TRBD1 matching over 10 bases. The CDR3 is 13 amino acids. The V gene's germline CDR1 is SGHTA and CDR2 FQGTGA. The CDR3 sequence: CASSLEDRGHLSF. The CDR3 region has the DNA TGTGCCAGCAGCTTGGAAGACAGGGGGCACCTCTCCTTC.